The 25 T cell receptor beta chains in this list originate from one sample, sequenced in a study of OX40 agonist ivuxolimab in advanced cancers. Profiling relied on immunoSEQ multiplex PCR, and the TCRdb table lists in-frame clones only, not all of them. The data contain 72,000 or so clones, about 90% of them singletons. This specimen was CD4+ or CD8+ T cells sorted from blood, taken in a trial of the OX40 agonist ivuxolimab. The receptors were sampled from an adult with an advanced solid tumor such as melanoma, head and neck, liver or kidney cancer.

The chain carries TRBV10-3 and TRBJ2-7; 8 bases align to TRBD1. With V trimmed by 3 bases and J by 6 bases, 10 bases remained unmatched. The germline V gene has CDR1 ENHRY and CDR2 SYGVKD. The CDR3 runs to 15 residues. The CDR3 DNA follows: TGTGCCATCAGTGAACGAGACAGGGGTCTCATCGAGCAGTACTTC. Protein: CAISERDRGLIEQYF.

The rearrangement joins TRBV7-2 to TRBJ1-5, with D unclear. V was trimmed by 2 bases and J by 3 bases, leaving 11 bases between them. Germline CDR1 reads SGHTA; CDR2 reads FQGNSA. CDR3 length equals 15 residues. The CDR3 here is CASSLSGQYNQPQHF. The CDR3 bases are TGTGCCAGCAGCTTATCAGGCCAGTACAATCAGCCCCAGCATTTT. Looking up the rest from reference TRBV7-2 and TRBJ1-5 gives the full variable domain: GAGVSQSPSNKVTEKGKDVELRCDPISGHTALYWYRQSLGQGLEFLIYFQGNSAPDKSGLPSDRFSAERTGGSVSTLTIQRTQQEDSAVYLCASSLSGQYNQPQHFGDGTRLSIL.

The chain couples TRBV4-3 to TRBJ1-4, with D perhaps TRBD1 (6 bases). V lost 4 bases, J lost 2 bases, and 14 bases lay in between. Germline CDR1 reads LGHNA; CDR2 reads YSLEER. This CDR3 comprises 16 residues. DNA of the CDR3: TGCGCCAGCAGCCTCAGGGGAACTTCCACTAATGAAAAACTGTTTTTT. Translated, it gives CASSLRGTSTNEKLFF.

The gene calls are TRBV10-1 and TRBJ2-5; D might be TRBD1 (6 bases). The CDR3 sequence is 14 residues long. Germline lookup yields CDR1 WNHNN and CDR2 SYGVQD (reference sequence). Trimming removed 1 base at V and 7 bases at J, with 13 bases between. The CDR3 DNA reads TGCGCCAGCAGTGAGTACAGGGCTCCAGGGACCCAGTACTTC. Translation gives CASSEYRAPGTQYF.

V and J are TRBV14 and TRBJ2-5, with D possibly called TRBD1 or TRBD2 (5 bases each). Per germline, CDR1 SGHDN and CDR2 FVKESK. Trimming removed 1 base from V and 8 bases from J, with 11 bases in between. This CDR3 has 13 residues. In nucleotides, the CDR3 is TGTGCCAGCAGCCAAGGGGGGTCACGAACCCAGTACTTC. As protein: CASSQGGSRTQYF. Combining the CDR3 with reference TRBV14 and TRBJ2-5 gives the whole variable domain EAGVTQFPSHSVIEKGQTVTLRCDPISGHDNLYWYRRVMGKEIKFLLHFVKESKQDESGMPNNRFLAERTGGTYSTLKVQPAELEDSGVYFCASSQGGSRTQYFGPGTRLLVL.

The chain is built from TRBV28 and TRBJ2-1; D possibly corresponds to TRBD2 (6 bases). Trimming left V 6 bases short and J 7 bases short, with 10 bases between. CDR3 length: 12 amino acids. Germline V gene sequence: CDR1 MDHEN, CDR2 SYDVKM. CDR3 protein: CASRGTLNEQFF. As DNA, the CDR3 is TGTGCCAGCAGGGGGACTTTGAATGAGCAGTTCTTC.

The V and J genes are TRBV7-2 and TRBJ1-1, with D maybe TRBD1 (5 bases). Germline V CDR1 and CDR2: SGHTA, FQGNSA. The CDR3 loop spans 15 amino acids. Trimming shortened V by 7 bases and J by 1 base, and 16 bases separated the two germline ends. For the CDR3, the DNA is TGTGCCAGCAACTACTGGGGGGGAAAGAACACTGAAGCTTTCTTT. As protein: CASNYWGGKNTEAFF. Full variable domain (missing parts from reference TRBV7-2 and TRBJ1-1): GAGVSQSPSNKVTEKGKDVELRCDPISGHTALYWYRQSLGQGLEFLIYFQGNSAPDKSGLPSDRFSAERTGGSVSTLTIQRTQQEDSAVYLCASNYWGGKNTEAFFGQGTRLTVV.

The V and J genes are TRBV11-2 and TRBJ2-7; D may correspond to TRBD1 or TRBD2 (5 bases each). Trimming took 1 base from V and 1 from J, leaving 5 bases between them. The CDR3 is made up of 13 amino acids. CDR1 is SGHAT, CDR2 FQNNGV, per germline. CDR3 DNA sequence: TGTGCCAGCAGCTTAGGGGGGTCCTACGAGCAGTACTTC. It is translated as CASSLGGSYEQYF. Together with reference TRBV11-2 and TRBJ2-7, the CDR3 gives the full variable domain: EAGVAQSPRYKIIEKRQSVAFWCNPISGHATLYWYQQILGQGPKLLIQFQNNGVVDDSQLPKDRFSAERLKGVDSTLKIQPAKLEDSAVYLCASSLGGSYEQYFGPGTRLTVT.

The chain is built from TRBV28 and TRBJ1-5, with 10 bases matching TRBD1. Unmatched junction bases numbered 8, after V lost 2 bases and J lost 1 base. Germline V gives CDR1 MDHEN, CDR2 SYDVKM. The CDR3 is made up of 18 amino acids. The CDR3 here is CASSLTGTGAGSNQPQHF. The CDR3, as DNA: TGTGCCAGCAGTTTAACCGGGACAGGGGCGGGGAGCAATCAGCCCCAGCATTTT.

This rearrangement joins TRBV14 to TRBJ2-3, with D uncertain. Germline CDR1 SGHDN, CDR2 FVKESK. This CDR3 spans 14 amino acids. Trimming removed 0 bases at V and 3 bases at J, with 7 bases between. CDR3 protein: CASSQDLGTDTQYF. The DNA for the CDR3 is TGTGCCAGCAGCCAAGATCTTGGGACAGATACGCAGTATTTT.

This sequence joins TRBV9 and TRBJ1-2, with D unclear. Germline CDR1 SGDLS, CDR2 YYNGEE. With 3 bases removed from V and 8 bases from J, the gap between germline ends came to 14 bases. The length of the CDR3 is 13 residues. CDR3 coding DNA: TGTGCCAGCAGCGAGGGAACGGGCTGGGGCTACACCTTC. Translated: CASSEGTGWGYTF.

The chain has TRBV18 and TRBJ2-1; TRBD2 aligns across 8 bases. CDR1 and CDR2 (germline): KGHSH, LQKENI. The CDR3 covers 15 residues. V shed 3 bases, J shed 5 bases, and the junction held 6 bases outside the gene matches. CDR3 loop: CASSPVTSGHNEQFF. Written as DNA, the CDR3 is TGTGCCAGCTCACCGGTCACTAGCGGTCACAATGAGCAGTTCTTC.

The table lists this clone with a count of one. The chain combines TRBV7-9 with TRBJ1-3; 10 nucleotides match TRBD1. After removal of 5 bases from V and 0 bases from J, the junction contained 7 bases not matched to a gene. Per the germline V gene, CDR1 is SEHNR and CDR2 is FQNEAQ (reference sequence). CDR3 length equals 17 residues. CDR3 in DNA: TGTGCCAGCAGCCGGGACAGGGGACTCCTCTCTGGAAACACCATATATTTT. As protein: CASSRDRGLLSGNTIYF.

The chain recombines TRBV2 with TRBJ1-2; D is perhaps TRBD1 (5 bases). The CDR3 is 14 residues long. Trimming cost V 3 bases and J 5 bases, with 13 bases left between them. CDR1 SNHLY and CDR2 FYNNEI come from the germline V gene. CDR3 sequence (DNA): TGTGCCAGCAGTGACATATACAGGAGTTATGGCTACACCTTC. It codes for CASSDIYRSYGYTF.

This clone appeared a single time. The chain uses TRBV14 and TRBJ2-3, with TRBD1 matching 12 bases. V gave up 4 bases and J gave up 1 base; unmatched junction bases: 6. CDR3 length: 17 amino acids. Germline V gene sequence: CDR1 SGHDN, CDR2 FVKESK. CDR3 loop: CASSPGTGGFGTDTQYF. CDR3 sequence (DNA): TGTGCCAGCAGCCCCGGGACAGGGGGCTTCGGCACAGATACGCAGTATTTT. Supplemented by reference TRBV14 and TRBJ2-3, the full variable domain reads EAGVTQFPSHSVIEKGQTVTLRCDPISGHDNLYWYRRVMGKEIKFLLHFVKESKQDESGMPNNRFLAERTGGTYSTLKVQPAELEDSGVYFCASSPGTGGFGTDTQYFGPGTRLTVL.

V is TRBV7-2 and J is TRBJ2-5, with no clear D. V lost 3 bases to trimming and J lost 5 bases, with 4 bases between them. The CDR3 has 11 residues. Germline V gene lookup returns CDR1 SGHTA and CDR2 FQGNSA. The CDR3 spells CASSFGETQYF. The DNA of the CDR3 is TGTGCCAGCAGCTTTGGCGAGACCCAGTACTTC.

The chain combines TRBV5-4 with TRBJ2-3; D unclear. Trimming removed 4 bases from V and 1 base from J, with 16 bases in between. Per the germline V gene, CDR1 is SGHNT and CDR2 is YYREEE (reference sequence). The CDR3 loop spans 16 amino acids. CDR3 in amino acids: CASSHAFAYGTDTQYF. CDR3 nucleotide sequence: TGTGCCAGCAGCCACGCTTTTGCATACGGCACAGATACGCAGTATTTT.

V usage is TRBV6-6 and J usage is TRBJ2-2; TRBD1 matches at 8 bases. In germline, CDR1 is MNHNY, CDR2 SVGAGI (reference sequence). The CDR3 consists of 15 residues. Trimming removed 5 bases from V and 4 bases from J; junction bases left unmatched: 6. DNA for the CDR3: TGTGCCAGCAGTCCTAGGACAGGGCCCACCGGGGAGCTGTTTTTT. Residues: CASSPRTGPTGELFF.

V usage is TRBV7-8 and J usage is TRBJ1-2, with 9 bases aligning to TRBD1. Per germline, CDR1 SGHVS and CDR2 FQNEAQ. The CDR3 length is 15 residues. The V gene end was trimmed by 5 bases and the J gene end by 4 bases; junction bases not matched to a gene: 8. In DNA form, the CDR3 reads TGTGCCAGCAGCGCGTGGGACAGGGCCGCCTATGGCTACACCTTC. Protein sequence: CASSAWDRAAYGYTF.

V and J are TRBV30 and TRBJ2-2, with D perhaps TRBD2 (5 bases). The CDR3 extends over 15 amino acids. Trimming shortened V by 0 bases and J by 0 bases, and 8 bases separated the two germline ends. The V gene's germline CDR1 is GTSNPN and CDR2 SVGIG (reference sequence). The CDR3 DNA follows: TGTGCCTGGAGTGTACTGGGAGCGAACACCGGGGAGCTGTTTTTT. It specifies CAWSVLGANTGELFF.

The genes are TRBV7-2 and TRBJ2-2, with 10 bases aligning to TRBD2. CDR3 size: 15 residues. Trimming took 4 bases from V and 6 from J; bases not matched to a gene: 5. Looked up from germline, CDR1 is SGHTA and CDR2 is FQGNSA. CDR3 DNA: TGTGCCAGCAGCTCATCTAGCGGGAGTGCCGGGGAGCTGTTTTTT. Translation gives CASSSSSGSAGELFF. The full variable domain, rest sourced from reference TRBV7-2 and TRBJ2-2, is GAGVSQSPSNKVTEKGKDVELRCDPISGHTALYWYRQSLGQGLEFLIYFQGNSAPDKSGLPSDRFSAERTGGSVSTLTIQRTQQEDSAVYLCASSSSSGSAGELFFGEGSRLTVL.

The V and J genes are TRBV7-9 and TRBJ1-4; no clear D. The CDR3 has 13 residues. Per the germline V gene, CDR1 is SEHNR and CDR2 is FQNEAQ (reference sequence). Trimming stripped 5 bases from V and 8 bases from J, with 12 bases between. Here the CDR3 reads CASSPRVREKLFF. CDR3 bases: TGTGCCAGCAGCCCAAGGGTGAGAGAAAAACTGTTTTTT.

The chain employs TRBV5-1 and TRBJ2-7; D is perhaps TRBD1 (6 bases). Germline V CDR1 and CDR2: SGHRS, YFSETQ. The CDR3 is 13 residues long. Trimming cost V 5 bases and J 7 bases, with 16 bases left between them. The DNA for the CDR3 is TGCGCCAGCAGTTGGGACATCCAAAGGGAGCAGTACTTC. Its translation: CASSWDIQREQYF.

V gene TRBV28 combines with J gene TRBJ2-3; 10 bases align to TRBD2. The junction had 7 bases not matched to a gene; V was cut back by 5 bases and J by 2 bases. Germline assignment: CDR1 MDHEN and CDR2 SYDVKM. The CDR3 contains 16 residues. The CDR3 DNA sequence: TGTGCCAGCAGTCCCCCCACTAGCGGGATCACAGATACGCAGTATTTT. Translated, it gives CASSPPTSGITDTQYF.

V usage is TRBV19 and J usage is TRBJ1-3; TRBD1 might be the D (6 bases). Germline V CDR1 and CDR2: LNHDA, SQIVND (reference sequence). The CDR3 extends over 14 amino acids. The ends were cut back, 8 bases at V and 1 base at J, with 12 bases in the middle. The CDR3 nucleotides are TGTGCCAGTGATTCAGGGGCTTCTGGAAACACCATATATTTT. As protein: CASDSGASGNTIYF.